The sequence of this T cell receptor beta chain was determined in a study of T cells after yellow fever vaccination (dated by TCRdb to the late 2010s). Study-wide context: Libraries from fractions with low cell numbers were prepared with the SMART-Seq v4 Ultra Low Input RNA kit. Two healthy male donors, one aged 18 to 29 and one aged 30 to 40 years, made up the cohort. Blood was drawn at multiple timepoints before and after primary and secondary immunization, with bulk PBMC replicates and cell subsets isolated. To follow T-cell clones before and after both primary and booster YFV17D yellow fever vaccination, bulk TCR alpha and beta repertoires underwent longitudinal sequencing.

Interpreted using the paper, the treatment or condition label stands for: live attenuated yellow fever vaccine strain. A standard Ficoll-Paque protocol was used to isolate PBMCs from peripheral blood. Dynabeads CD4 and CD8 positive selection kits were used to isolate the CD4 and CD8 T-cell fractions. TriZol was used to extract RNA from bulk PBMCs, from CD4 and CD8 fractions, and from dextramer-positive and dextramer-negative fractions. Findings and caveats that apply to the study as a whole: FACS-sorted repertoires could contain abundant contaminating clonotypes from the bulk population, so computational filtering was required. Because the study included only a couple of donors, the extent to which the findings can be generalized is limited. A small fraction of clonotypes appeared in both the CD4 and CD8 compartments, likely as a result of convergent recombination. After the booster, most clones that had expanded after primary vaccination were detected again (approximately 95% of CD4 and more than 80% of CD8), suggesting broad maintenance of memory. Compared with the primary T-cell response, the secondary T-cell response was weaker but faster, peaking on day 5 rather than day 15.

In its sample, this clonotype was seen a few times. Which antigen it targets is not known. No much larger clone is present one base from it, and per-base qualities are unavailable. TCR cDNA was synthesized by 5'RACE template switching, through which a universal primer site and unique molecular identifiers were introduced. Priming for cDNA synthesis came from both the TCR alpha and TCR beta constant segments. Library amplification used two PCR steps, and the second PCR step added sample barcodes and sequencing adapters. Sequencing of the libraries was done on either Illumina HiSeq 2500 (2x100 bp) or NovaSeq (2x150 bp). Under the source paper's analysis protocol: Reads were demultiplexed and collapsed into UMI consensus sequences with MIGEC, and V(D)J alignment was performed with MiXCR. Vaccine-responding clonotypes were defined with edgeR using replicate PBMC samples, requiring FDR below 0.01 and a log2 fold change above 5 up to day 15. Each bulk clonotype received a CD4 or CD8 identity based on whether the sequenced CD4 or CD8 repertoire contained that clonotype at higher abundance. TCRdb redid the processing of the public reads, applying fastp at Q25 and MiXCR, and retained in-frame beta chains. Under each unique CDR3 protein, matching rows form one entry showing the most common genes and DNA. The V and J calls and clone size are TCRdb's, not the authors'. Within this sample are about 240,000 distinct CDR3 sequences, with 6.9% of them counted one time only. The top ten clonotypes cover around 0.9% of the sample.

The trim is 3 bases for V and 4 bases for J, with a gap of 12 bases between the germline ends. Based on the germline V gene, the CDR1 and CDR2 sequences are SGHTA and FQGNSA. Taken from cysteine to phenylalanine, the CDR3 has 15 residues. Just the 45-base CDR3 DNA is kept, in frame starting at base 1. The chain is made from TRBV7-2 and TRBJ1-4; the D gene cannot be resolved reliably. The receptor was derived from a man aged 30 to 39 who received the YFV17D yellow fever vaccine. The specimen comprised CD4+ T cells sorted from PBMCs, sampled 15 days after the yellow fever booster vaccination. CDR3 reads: CASSFRGSDNEKLFF. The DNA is TGTGCCAGCAGCTTTCGCGGATCAGATAATGAAAAACTGTTTTTT.